The 5 T cell receptor beta chains below all came from one sample that was sequenced in a study of T cells in Graves' hyperthyroidism and ophthalmopathy. TCR beta CDR3 region amplification was performed from RNA transcripts. The HTBI primer set drove a first-round RT-PCR of the TCR CDR3. TCRdb analysed the multiplex PCR reads with MiXCR anew, one entry per CDR3 protein. The data contain more than 600,000 distinct CDR3 sequences, about a sixth of them singletons. Sequencing input: blood. These receptors all stem from a man between 18 and 29 years old with Graves' hyperthyroidism.

This clonotype was counted between two and nine times. V and J are TRBV9 and TRBJ2-7; D perhaps matches TRBD2 (6 bases). V gave up 3 bases and J gave up 2 bases, with 12 bases separating them. Germline assignment: CDR1 SGDLS and CDR2 YYNGEE. The CDR3 consists of 14 residues. The CDR3 DNA reads as TGTGCCAGCAGCGGGGGGACTTGGGCCTACGAGCAGTACTTC. Its protein product is CASSGGTWAYEQYF.

V gene TRBV7-9 combines with J gene TRBJ1-4; unclear D gene. V was clipped by 4 bases and J by 7 bases, with 10 bases between them. Germline values: CDR1 SEHNR, CDR2 FQNEAQ (reference sequence). The CDR3 contains 13 residues. CDR3 sequence: CASSSVRGEKLFF. CDR3 in DNA: TGTGCCAGCAGCTCAGTTCGGGGTGAAAAACTGTTTTTT.

A note on this clonotype: This clone may be a read error of a much larger clone one base away. The chain combines TRBV6-1 with TRBJ1-4; TRBD1 is a possible D gene (5 bases). Deletions cut 6 bases from V and 7 bases from J, with 24 bases between. Germline V gives CDR1 MNHNS, CDR2 SASEGT. The CDR3 has 17 residues. The CDR3 spells CASSVSLPWAGGEKLFF. CDR3 nucleotide sequence: TGTGCCAGCAGCGTGTCATTGCCTTGGGCCGGGGGTGAAAAACTGTTTTTT.

This clonotype appeared a single time. A much more abundant neighbour one base away suggests this may be a read error. Here the CDR3 reads CASSLDRAEPGYTF. DNA for the CDR3: TGTGCCAGCAGCCTAGACAGGGCTGAGCCCGGCTACACCTTC. V is TRBV11-1 and J is TRBJ1-2; 7 bases map to TRBD1. Germline-derived CDR1 and CDR2 are SGHAT and FQDESV (reference sequence). The CDR3 runs 14 residues. V lost 5 bases to trimming and J lost 8 bases; unmatched junction nucleotides: 11.

This clonotype was detected a few times. This chain connects TRBV20-1 to TRBJ1-1; no firm D call. V lost 5 bases and J lost 3, with 4 bases in between. The V gene's germline CDR1 is DFQATT and CDR2 SNEGSKA (reference sequence). The CDR3 sequence is 10 residues long. CDR3 region: CSASYTEAFF. The CDR3 nucleotides read TGCAGTGCTTCGTACACTGAAGCTTTCTTT.